Below, 32 T cell receptor beta chains from the same sample are listed, as sequenced in a study of blood T cell repertoires in COVID-19. Assay: immunoSEQ multiplex PCR; the TCRdb copy retains only in-frame clones and omits some. The sample yields some 120,000 clones, 85% to 90% seen once. Sequencing was carried out using peripheral blood. These receptors were taken from a man in his fifties with acute or convalescent COVID-19.

In its sample, this clone was seen a few times. The rearrangement uses TRBV5-1 and TRBJ2-7, with 9 positions matching TRBD1. Germline CDR1 and CDR2: SGHRS and YFSETQ. The CDR3 loop spans 15 amino acids. The J segment lost 5 bases and the V segment lost 4 bases, leaving 10 bases of the junction unmatched. The CDR3 spells CASSTNRGLRHEQYF. The CDR3 DNA is TGCGCCAGCAGCACCAACAGGGGGCTACGGCACGAGCAGTACTTC.

The V call is TRBV9, the J call TRBJ2-1; D might be TRBD1 (5 bases). Germline V gene data show CDR1 as SGDLS and CDR2 as YYNGEE. V was clipped by 6 bases and J by 6 bases, with 16 bases between them. The CDR3 has 14 amino acids. This chain's CDR3 is CASTKGGARNEQFF. The CDR3 DNA follows: TGTGCCAGCACCAAGGGTGGGGCTCGCAATGAGCAGTTCTTC.

The gene calls are TRBV5-6 and TRBJ1-6, with D possibly being TRBD1 (6 bases). The V gene lost 4 bases and the J gene lost 5 bases, with 16 bases spanning the gap. From germline, CDR1 is SGHDT and CDR2 YYEEEE. The CDR3 extends over 16 amino acids. The CDR3 spells CASSRVRTDNNSPLHF. The CDR3 bases are TGTGCCAGCAGCCGGGTCCGGACAGACAATAATTCACCCCTCCACTTT.

The genes are TRBV30 and TRBJ1-4; D remains ambiguous. The CDR3 is 13 amino acids. The germline CDR1 and CDR2 sequences are GTSNPN and SVGIG (reference sequence). Trimming cost V 6 bases and J 8 bases, with 16 bases left between them. CDR3 sequence (DNA): TGTGCCTGCTTAACAGACGTGCAGGAAAAACTGTTTTTT. This sequence encodes CACLTDVQEKLFF.

The chain recombines TRBV3-1 (or the pseudogene TRBV3-2) with TRBJ1-2; D is possibly TRBD1 (5 bases). The V and J ends lost 3 bases and 3 bases respectively, with 11 bases between them. There are 14 residues in the CDR3. CDR1 LGHDT and CDR2 YNNKEL come from the germline V gene (reference sequence). CDR3 sequence reads: CASSHDGGYYGYTF. CDR3 nucleotides: TGTGCCAGCAGCCACGACGGGGGTTACTATGGCTACACCTTC.

V usage is TRBV12-5 and J usage is TRBJ2-5, with 9 positions matching TRBD1. The CDR3 sequence is 15 residues long. J gave up 3 bases and V 4 bases, and 6 bases lay outside the gene matches. Germline values: CDR1 LGHNT, CDR2 FRNRAP. The CDR3 spells CASGSGTGREETQYF. The CDR3 DNA sequence: TGTGCTAGTGGTTCCGGGACAGGGAGAGAAGAGACCCAGTACTTC.

The rearrangement joins TRBV2 to TRBJ2-1; TRBD1 agrees at 8 bases. Germline CDR1 is SNHLY and CDR2 is FYNNEI. V shed 6 bases and J 4 bases; nucleotides not matched to a gene: 8. This CDR3 is built from 15 residues. The CDR3 region has the DNA TGTGCCAGCAGCCTTGGACAGGGTTGGTACAATGAGCAGTTCTTC. Translating gives CASSLGQGWYNEQFF.

V is TRBV11-3 and J is TRBJ2-3; D is possibly TRBD1 (5 bases). In germline, CDR1 is SGHNT, CDR2 YENEEA. The CDR3 covers 16 residues. Trimming took 2 bases from V and 5 from J, leaving 17 bases between them. The DNA of the CDR3 is TGTGCCAGCAGCTTATATCAGGGAAGGGTGGAAGATACGCAGTATTTT. It is translated as CASSLYQGRVEDTQYF.

This clone was seen only a few times. The CDR3 is CASSWGQGMNTEAFF. For the CDR3, the DNA is TGCGCCAGCAGCTGGGGACAGGGCATGAACACTGAAGCTTTCTTT. This sequence joins TRBV5-1 and TRBJ1-1, with 9 bases lining up with TRBD1. Germline V gives CDR1 SGHRS, CDR2 YFSETQ. V was clipped by 3 bases and J by 0 bases; unmatched bases: 3. This CDR3 is built from 15 residues.

The rearrangement uses TRBV19 and TRBJ2-6, with D possibly being TRBD2 (5 bases). The germline V gene has CDR1 LNHDA and CDR2 SQIVND (reference sequence). Deletions cut 6 bases from V and 1 base from J, with 19 bases between. This CDR3 spans 18 amino acids. CDR3 coding DNA: TGTGCCAGTAGCGCCCGTTCGCTCGGAGGTTCTGGGGCCAACGTCCTGACTTTC. This translates into CASSARSLGGSGANVLTF.

The chain recombines TRBV19 with TRBJ1-5; no reliable D call. Trimming shortened V by 2 bases and J by 1 base, and 9 bases separated the two germline ends. Per germline, CDR1 LNHDA and CDR2 SQIVND (reference sequence). The CDR3 is 15 amino acids. CDR3 bases: TGTGCCAGTAGTATATCCCGGGGAAGCAATCAGCCCCAGCATTTT. Translating it yields CASSISRGSNQPQHF.

The genes are TRBV27 and TRBJ1-2; 9 bases map to TRBD1. CDR1 and CDR2 from the germline V gene are MNHEY and SMNVEV (reference sequence). Germline trimming cut 11 bases from V and 4 bases from J; bases unmatched to any gene: 14. The CDR3 spans 15 residues. The CDR3 nucleotides read TGTGCCTCCCGACCCACAGGGGGCGGTGCCTATGGCTACACCTTC. It yields the protein CASRPTGGGAYGYTF.

This clone was detected once. The gene calls are TRBV7-9 and TRBJ1-1, with TRBD1 as a possible D gene (6 bases). CDR1 SEHNR and CDR2 FQNEAQ come from the germline V gene (reference sequence). V was trimmed by 0 bases and J by 8 bases, leaving 7 bases between them. This CDR3 comprises 12 residues. The CDR3 bases are TGTGCCAGCAGCTTAGCCGACAGGGAAGCTTTCTTT. Translated, it gives CASSLADREAFF.

This clone is a singleton in its sample. The junction and the germline gene differ at one end; a read error may be behind it. The rearrangement joins TRBV7-6 to TRBJ2-3; weak D call: TRBD2 (5 bases). Germline V CDR1 and CDR2: SGHVS, FNYEAQ. This CDR3 has 14 amino acids. CDR3 region: CASSLGVDSGPLWF. For the CDR3, the DNA is TGTGCCAGCAGCTTAGGGGTGGACTCCGGCCCCCTCTGGTTT.

The rearrangement uses TRBV29-1 and TRBJ2-5; D call uncertain. The CDR3 is 12 amino acids. Trimming took off 3 bases at V and 2 bases at J, with 7 bases between the two ends. CDR1 and CDR2 from the germline V gene are SQVTM and ANQGSEA. CDR3 nucleotides: TGCAGCGTTGACGGGTCACAAGAGACCCAGTACTTC. Translation: CSVDGSQETQYF. Together with reference TRBV29-1 and TRBJ2-5, the CDR3 gives the full variable domain: SAVISQKPSRDICQRGTSLTIQCQVDSQVTMMFWYRQQPGQSLTLIATANQGSEATYESGFVIDKFPISRPNLTFSTLTVSNMSPEDSSIYLCSVDGSQETQYFGPGTRLLVL.

CDR3 sequence (DNA): TGTGCCAGTACTCCGACTAGCGGGAGTAGTCATGAGCAGTTCTTC. Its translation is CASTPTSGSSHEQFF. V gene TRBV19 combines with J gene TRBJ2-1, with TRBD2 matching over 12 bases. Germline V CDR1 and CDR2: LNHDA, SQIVND (reference sequence). This CDR3 region has 15 residues. The ends lost 7 bases at V and 8 bases at J; junction bases unmatched: 9.

V usage is TRBV5-1 and J usage is TRBJ2-7; 8 bases line up with TRBD1. V dropped 1 base and J dropped 4; count of bases not matched to a gene: 4. Germline CDR1 is SGHRS and CDR2 is YFSETQ. This CDR3 has 14 residues. The CDR3 protein is CASSLIRGQYEQYF. As DNA, the CDR3 is TGCGCCAGCAGCTTGATCAGGGGGCAATACGAGCAGTACTTC.

V is TRBV6-5 and J is TRBJ2-3; 7 bases fit TRBD1. Unmatched junction bases numbered 6, after V lost 6 bases and J lost 3 bases. The CDR3 has 14 residues. Germline V gene data show CDR1 as MNHEY and CDR2 as SVGAGI. For the CDR3, the DNA is TGTGCCAGCAGCCCAGGGGACAGAACAGATACGCAGTATTTT. It is translated as CASSPGDRTDTQYF.

This chain joins TRBV2 and TRBJ1-2; 7 bases match TRBD1. The germline gives CDR1 SNHLY, CDR2 FYNNEI. Losses at the gene ends were 6 bases for V and 5 bases for J; bases not matched to a gene: 6. There are 13 residues in the CDR3. CDR3 sequence reads: CASRNRGWYGYTF. The CDR3 DNA follows: TGTGCCAGCAGGAACAGGGGTTGGTATGGCTACACCTTC.

The chain carries TRBV6-5 and TRBJ2-2; D not resolved. The CDR3 runs to 15 residues. The germline CDR1 and CDR2 sequences are MNHEY and SVGAGI. Trimming shortened V by 0 bases and J by 2 bases, and 7 bases separated the two germline ends. In DNA, the CDR3 is TGTGCCAGCAGTTACTCAAGTCTAAACACCGGGGAGCTGTTTTTT. Translated: CASSYSSLNTGELFF.

The chain has TRBV18 and TRBJ1-1; 9 bases are shared with TRBD1. CDR1 and CDR2 from the germline V gene are KGHSH and LQKENI. The CDR3 consists of 15 residues. Trimming at V came to 1 base and at J to 1 base, leaving 1 base not matched to a gene. CDR3 residues: CASSPRQGENTEAFF. CDR3 sequence (DNA): TGTGCCAGCTCACCACGACAGGGGGAGAACACTGAAGCTTTCTTT.

The V and J genes are TRBV5-1 and TRBJ1-4; weak D call: TRBD1 (5 bases). V was clipped by 4 bases and J by 4 bases, with 17 bases between them. There are 16 residues in the CDR3. The germline V gene has CDR1 SGHRS and CDR2 YFSETQ. The CDR3 nucleotides are TGCGCCAGCAGCGGGGGAGGGCAGACTTTTAATGAAAAACTGTTTTTT. Translation: CASSGGGQTFNEKLFF.

This chain links TRBV19 with TRBJ2-7; 10 bases fit TRBD2. V was pared by 6 bases and J by 0 bases, with 5 bases of the junction left unmatched. Germline V gene data show CDR1 as LNHDA and CDR2 as SQIVND (reference sequence). The CDR3 contains 15 residues. CDR3 sequence (DNA): TGTGCCAGTAGCAGACTAGCGGGCAGCTCCTACGAGCAGTACTTC. Its protein is CASSRLAGSSYEQYF.

The table lists this clone with a count of one. The J gene is TRBJ2-7, the V gene TRBV14; 14 bases fit TRBD2. With V trimmed by 4 bases and J by 7 bases, 6 bases remained unmatched. The CDR3 consists of 15 residues. CDR1 is SGHDN, CDR2 FVKESK, per germline. The CDR3, as DNA: TGTGCCAGCAGCCCTCGACTAGCGGGAGGGCCGGAGCAGTACTTC. Translated: CASSPRLAGGPEQYF.

V usage is TRBV29-1 and J usage is TRBJ1-2; 10 bases agree with TRBD1. V lost 6 bases and J lost 6; bases outside the gene matches: 4. The length of the CDR3 is 12 residues. Germline CDR1 and CDR2: SQVTM and ANQGSEA. The CDR3 nucleotides are TGCAGCGTCCCCGGGACAGGGGATGGCTACACCTTC. It translates to CSVPGTGDGYTF.

The chain joins TRBV18 to TRBJ2-7; D remains ambiguous. V shed 3 bases and J shed 0 bases, with 6 bases lying between them. The CDR3 runs 13 residues. Germline V gene lookup returns CDR1 KGHSH and CDR2 LQKENI. CDR3 nucleotide sequence: TGTGCCAGCTCACCTCTTAGCTCCTACGAGCAGTACTTC. This encodes CASSPLSSYEQYF. The entire variable domain, with the rest obtained from reference TRBV18 and TRBJ2-7, is as follows: NAGVMQNPRHLVRRRGQEARLRCSPMKGHSHVYWYRQLPEEGLKFMVYLQKENIIDESGMPKERFSAEFPKEGPSILRIQQVVRGDSAAYFCASSPLSSYEQYFGPGTRLTVT.

The V call is TRBV7-2, the J call TRBJ1-3; the D is unclear. V was shortened by 4 bases and J by 8 bases, with 15 bases between the two germline ends. Germline assignment: CDR1 SGHTA and CDR2 FQGNSA. The CDR3 contains 14 residues. The CDR3 region is CASSSQGSTDTIYF. The CDR3 DNA reads TGTGCCAGCAGCTCCCAAGGTTCGACTGACACCATATATTTT. Full variable domain (remainder filled in from reference TRBV7-2 and TRBJ1-3): GAGVSQSPSNKVTEKGKDVELRCDPISGHTALYWYRQSLGQGLEFLIYFQGNSAPDKSGLPSDRFSAERTGGSVSTLTIQRTQQEDSAVYLCASSSQGSTDTIYFGEGSWLTVV.

The rearrangement uses TRBV5-8 and TRBJ2-3; D is ambiguous. The germline CDR1 and CDR2 sequences are SGHTS and YDEGEE. The CDR3 consists of 16 residues. Trimming left V 0 bases short and J 1 base short, with 12 bases between. CDR3 nucleotide sequence: TGTGCCAGCAGCTTGGGGCTTGAATATCGCACAGATACGCAGTATTTT. Translating gives CASSLGLEYRTDTQYF.

CDR3 nucleotides: TGTGCCAGCAGCTCCGGGACAGGGGTGAGGGAGCAGTACTTC. It codes for CASSSGTGVREQYF. V gene TRBV7-2 combines with J gene TRBJ2-7, with 10 bases identical to TRBD1. CDR1 is SGHTA and CDR2 is FQGNSA in the germline V gene. The CDR3 length is 14 residues. With 4 bases clipped from V and 7 bases from J, the junction kept 7 bases outside the gene matches.

This clone was found once. The chain combines TRBV6-5 with TRBJ2-5; 8 bases are a match to TRBD1. CDR3 length equals 16 residues. Losses at the gene ends were 0 bases for V and 5 bases for J; bases not matched to a gene: 8. Germline V CDR1 and CDR2: MNHEY, SVGAGI. The CDR3 DNA reads TGTGCCAGCAGTTACTCCTCAGGGGGCTTTGGGGAGACCCAGTACTTC. Protein product: CASSYSSGGFGETQYF.

J is TRBJ1-1 and V is TRBV20-1, with 7 bases matching TRBD1. The CDR3 spans 10 residues. V shed 8 bases, J shed 11 bases, and the junction held 8 bases outside the gene matches. The germline gives CDR1 DFQATT, CDR2 SNEGSKA (reference sequence). The CDR3 sequence is CSTEGAQAFF. Written as DNA, the CDR3 is TGCAGTACGGAGGGGGCGCAGGCTTTCTTT.

The genes are TRBV10-3 and TRBJ1-2, with D possibly TRBD1 on 6 matching bases. The V end lost 6 bases, the J end lost 7 bases, and 27 bases lay between the germline ends. CDR3 length equals 17 residues. Germline assignment: CDR1 ENHRY and CDR2 SYGVKD. CDR3 nucleotides: TGTGCCATCAGGAAGAAGGAAGGGGAGGGGGGAGATAGTGGCTACACCTTC. This encodes CAIRKKEGEGGDSGYTF.